Listed below are T cell receptor beta chains from one sample, sequenced in a study of Ad26.COV2.S vaccination and SARS-CoV-2 variants. Clones were sequenced by immunoSEQ multiplex PCR, and TCRdb holds only the in-frame ones, with some missing. Among 440,000 or so clones listed, around 93% were seen once. The sample consisted of peripheral blood, taken in a trial of Ad26.COV2.S vaccine versus placebo. The receptors come from a person between 18 and 59 years old who received the Ad26.COV2.S COVID-19 vaccine or a placebo. The CDR3 runs from the conserved cysteine through the conserved F or W. D genes are given only for firm matches. Some rows have no size entry. The others give once, few or many, or a class for an expanded clone.

size	J	V	D	DNA	CDR3
-	TRBJ1-2	TRBV11-2	-	TGTGCCAGCAGCACTTGGGATTATGGGAACTATGGCTACACCTTC	CASSTWDYGNYGYTF
-	TRBJ2-7	TRBV11-2	-	TGTGCCAGCAGCTTAGGGCCCAGCTCCTACGAGCAGTACTTC	CASSLGPSSYEQYF
-	TRBJ1-4	TRBV5-8	-	TGTGCCAGCAGTCCCGGCATGCCTGAAAAACTGTTTTTT	CASSPGMPEKLFF
-	TRBJ1-5	TRBV7-9	-	TGTGCCAGCAGCTTAGATGGGGGGGTTATCGGGCCCCAGCATTTT	CASSLDGGVIGPQHF
-	TRBJ1-3	TRBV3-1/TRBV3-2	-	TGTGCCAGCAGCCACGGGGGGATCGTCGAAAACACCATATATTTT	CASSHGGIVENTIYF
-	TRBJ2-3	TRBV5-1	TRBD2	TGCGCCAGCAGCTTGGGTTCCTCTAGCGGGGGGGCGGCTACGCAGTATTTT	CASSLGSSSGGAATQYF
-	TRBJ2-3	TRBV27	TRBD2	TGTGCCAGCAGTTTGACTAGCGGGGGCGCGGGGAGCACAGATACGCAGTATTTT	CASSLTSGGAGSTDTQYF
few	TRBJ1-1	TRBV19	-	TGTGCCAGTAGTAGACGGGGGGACACTGAAGCTTTCTTT	CASSRRGDTEAFF
-	TRBJ2-1	TRBV6-2/TRBV6-3	TRBD2	TGTGCCAGCAGCCCAACCCCGGGGGGTACCTACAATGAGCAGTTCTTC	CASSPTPGGTYNEQFF
once	TRBJ1-5	TRBV28	-	TGTGCCAGCAGTTTAGGGGGTGGTGGTAGCAATCAGCCCCAGCATTTT	CASSLGGGGSNQPQHF
-	TRBJ1-1	TRBV15	-	TGTGCCACCAGCAGGGGCCGGAACACTGAAGCTTTCTTT	CATSRGRNTEAFF
-	TRBJ2-1	TRBV9	-	TGTGCCAGTTCTTCGTTGAGCTACTACAATGAGCAGTTCTTC	CASSSLSYYNEQFF
-	TRBJ2-3	TRBV18	-	TGTGCCAGCTCACCACCTCTGGGCAGAGGCACAGATACGCAGTATTTT	CASSPPLGRGTDTQYF
-	TRBJ2-7	TRBV29-1	-	TGCAGCGTTGATATGGGGAGGGAGCAGTACTTC	CSVDMGREQYF
-	TRBJ2-1	TRBV15	-	TGTGCCACCAGCAGAGATCGTGGGAGAACTAATGAGCAGTTCTTC	CATSRDRGRTNEQFF
-	TRBJ1-2	TRBV27	-	TGTGCCAGCAGTTTACTTGGGACACGAGCTAACTATGGCTACACCTTC	CASSLLGTRANYGYTF
once	TRBJ2-7	TRBV3-1/TRBV3-2	-	TGTGCCAGCAGCCAAATGGGCGGGGACGAGCAGTACTTC	CASSQMGGDEQYF
-	TRBJ2-7	TRBV6-6	-	TGTGCCAGCAGTATAGGCAGGTCCTTTTCCTACGAGCAGTACTTC	CASSIGRSFSYEQYF
-	TRBJ1-4	TRBV3-1/TRBV3-2	-	TGTGCCAGCAGCTCTTCCGGGGCAACTAATGAAAAACTGTTTTTT	CASSSSGATNEKLFF
-	TRBJ1-1	TRBV5-1	-	TGCGCCAGCAGCTTCAAGGAACTAGGAGCGGCCACTGAAGCTTTCTTT	CASSFKELGAATEAFF
-	TRBJ2-2	TRBV4-3	-	TGCGCCAGCAGCCATGGGGGAGCCGGGGAGCTGTTTTTT	CASSHGGAGELFF
once	TRBJ2-7	TRBV5-6	-	TGTGCCAGCAGCCCGGACTTAGTTTCCTACGAGCAGTACTTC	CASSPDLVSYEQYF
-	TRBJ2-1	TRBV4-3	-	TGCGCCAGCAGCCAAGAGGCTAATGAGCAGTTCTTC	CASSQEANEQFF
-	TRBJ2-1	TRBV2	TRBD1	TGTGCCAGCAAGACAGGGGGTCTCTACAATGAGCAGTTCTTC	CASKTGGLYNEQFF
-	TRBJ2-1	TRBV3-1/TRBV3-2	TRBD2	TGTGCCAGCAGCCAAGAAGCGGGGGAGCAACCATCCTACAATGAGCAGTTCTTC	CASSQEAGEQPSYNEQFF
once	TRBJ2-7	TRBV6-5	-	TGTGCCAGCAGTTACTCGGGGGGGGCCATCCGCTACGAGCAGTACTTC	CASSYSGGAIRYEQYF
-	TRBJ2-7	TRBV5-4	TRBD1	TGTGCCAGCAGCGCCCCCGGGACAGGGGGCTACGAGCAGTACTTC	CASSAPGTGGYEQYF
few	TRBJ2-7	TRBV19	-	TGTGCCAGTAGTATAGGGGCAGGCCTTGAGGAGCAGTACTTC	CASSIGAGLEEQYF
-	TRBJ1-5	TRBV15	TRBD1	TGTGCCACCAGCAGAGAACAGGGGGGACAGCCCCAGCATTTT	CATSREQGGQPQHF
-	TRBJ1-1	TRBV11-2	-	TGTGCCAGCAGCCGACCTGAGAGAACGACTGAAGCTTTCTTT	CASSRPERTTEAFF
-	TRBJ1-2	TRBV5-6	-	TGTGCCAGCAGCTTGGCCGCGGGACAAGGAGGAGATGGCTACACCTTC	CASSLAAGQGGDGYTF
-	TRBJ2-1	TRBV5-6	-	TGTGCCAGCAGTGTCTGGCGGGGCCACTACAATGAGCAGTTCTTC	CASSVWRGHYNEQFF
-	TRBJ1-6	TRBV5-6	-	TGTGCCAGCAGCTTAGTGACAGGTGCGAATTCACCCCTCCACTTT	CASSLVTGANSPLHF
-	TRBJ2-5	TRBV12-5	-	TGTGCTAGTGGTTATCGCCCTGGAGGCGGCCCGGGGGAGACCCAGTACTTC	CASGYRPGGGPGETQYF
-	TRBJ2-1	TRBV7-2	-	TGTGCCAGCAGCTTAGCAAGCACGCAGTTCTTC	CASSLASTQFF
-	TRBJ1-1	TRBV28	TRBD1	TGTGCCAGCAGCCTTGCAGGGGGGGTTGTTAACACTGAAGCTTTCTTT	CASSLAGGVVNTEAFF
-	TRBJ1-1	TRBV11-2	-	TGTGCCAGCAGCCTGTGGGGGGGGAGCACTGAAGCTTTCTTT	CASSLWGGSTEAFF
-	TRBJ2-1	TRBV11-3	TRBD2	TGTGCCAGCAGCTCACACGGACTAGCGGGCCACAACTACAATGAGCAGTTCTTC	CASSSHGLAGHNYNEQFF
-	TRBJ2-3	TRBV4-3	TRBD2	TGCGCCAGCAGCCAAGATTTAGCGGGGGGCCTCACAGATACGCAGTATTTT	CASSQDLAGGLTDTQYF
-	TRBJ2-5	TRBV6-5	TRBD1	TGTGCCAGCAGTAAAACAGGGGGGGAGACCCAGTACTTC	CASSKTGGETQYF
once	TRBJ2-2	TRBV11-2	TRBD1	TGTGCCAGCAGACTGAACAGGGGGCGAACCGGGGAGCTGTTTTTT	CASRLNRGRTGELFF
-	TRBJ2-1	TRBV6-5	TRBD2	TGTGCCAGCAGTACTTTACTAGCGGGGGATGAGCAGTTCTTC	CASSTLLAGDEQFF
-	TRBJ1-5	TRBV28	-	TGTGCCAGCAATTTAGGGGGATACCAGCCCCAGCATTTT	CASNLGGYQPQHF
few	TRBJ1-5	TRBV12-3/TRBV12-4	-	TGTGCCAGCAGGGGTGGCAATCAGCCCCAGCATTTT	CASRGGNQPQHF
-	TRBJ2-6	TRBV27	-	TGTGCCAGCAAAGGGTCTGGGGCCAACGTCCTGACTTTC	CASKGSGANVLTF
-	TRBJ1-4	TRBV19	-	TGTGCCAGTAGTATTCCCGGACAAGGCTGGGAAAAACTGTTTTTT	CASSIPGQGWEKLFF
-	TRBJ2-2	TRBV10-3	-	TGTGCCATCAAACGAGAGGGAACGGGCGGGGAGCTGTTTTTT	CAIKREGTGGELFF
-	TRBJ2-5	TRBV11-2	-	TGTGCCAGCAGCCCTGTAGTGGGAATTCAAGAGACCCAGTACTTC	CASSPVVGIQETQYF
-	TRBJ1-4	TRBV5-7	-	TGTGCCAGCAGCTCCCACAGGGTGGTGTCGGAGACCTTTAATGAAAAACTGTTTTTT	CASSSHRVVSETFNEKLFF
-	TRBJ1-1	TRBV18	-	TGTGCCAGCTCACCTAGGGGATCAATGAACACTGAAGCTTTCTTT	CASSPRGSMNTEAFF
-	TRBJ2-6	TRBV19	TRBD1	TGTGCCAGTAGTAGGGGACAGAGAAACTCTGGGGCCAACGTCCTGACTTTC	CASSRGQRNSGANVLTF
-	TRBJ1-2	TRBV5-1	TRBD1	TGCGCCAGCAGCTTGGCCGAAGACAGGGGAACAGCTAACTATGGCTACACCTTC	CASSLAEDRGTANYGYTF
-	TRBJ1-2	TRBV3-1/TRBV3-2	-	TGTGCCAGCAGCCAAGAGGTCCAGGGGCCTATCAACTATGGCTACACCTTC	CASSQEVQGPINYGYTF
-	TRBJ1-4	TRBV7-9	TRBD1	TGTGCCAGCAGACCGACAGGGGGCTCTAATGAAAAACTGTTTTTT	CASRPTGGSNEKLFF